Below, 15 T cell receptor beta chains from the same sample are listed, as sequenced in a study of blood T cell repertoires in COVID-19. Profiled with immunoSEQ multiplex PCR; TCRdb holds only in-frame clones, not every one. The top ten clones hold around 3.2% of a sample with 48,000 or so clones, roughly 88% of them seen once. The specimen sequenced was peripheral blood. These receptors all come from a human donor in a cohort sampled during active COVID-19.

The chain has TRBV6-5 and TRBJ2-7; D is unresolved. V was cut by 2 bases and J by 1 base, with 6 bases left in between. CDR1 is MNHEY, CDR2 SVGAGI, per germline. This CDR3 region has 13 residues. CDR3 DNA: TGTGCCAGCAGTTACGGCTTATCCTACGAGCAGTACTTC. Residues: CASSYGLSYEQYF.

This clone has a single count. The chain has TRBV5-1 and TRBJ2-7; 15 nucleotides line up with TRBD2. The length of the CDR3 is 17 residues. Germline V gives CDR1 SGHRS, CDR2 YFSETQ. The V segment lost 3 bases and the J segment 5 bases; nucleotides outside the gene matches: 9. CDR3 sequence (DNA): TGCGCCAGCAGCTCGGGACTAGCGGGAGGAGCCGGCGACGAGCAGTACTTC. It codes for CASSSGLAGGAGDEQYF.

A single count supports this clone. The gene calls are TRBV30 and TRBJ1-2; 10 bases map to TRBD1. CDR1 GTSNPN and CDR2 SVGIG come from the germline V gene (reference sequence). V shed 6 bases and J 5 bases; nucleotides not matched to a gene: 6. CDR3 length: 13 residues. This CDR3 reads CACQTGGWYGYTF. The CDR3 DNA reads TGTGCCTGTCAGACAGGGGGCTGGTATGGCTACACCTTC.

The V call is TRBV7-9, the J call TRBJ2-2, with 15 bases identical to TRBD2. Trimming cost V 5 bases and J 3 bases; bases outside gene matches: 7. The CDR3 sequence is 18 residues long. Germline-derived CDR1 and CDR2 are SEHNR and FQNEAQ (reference sequence). The CDR3 reads CASSAPGLAGGHTGELFF. CDR3 coding DNA: TGTGCCAGCAGCGCCCCCGGACTAGCGGGAGGGCACACCGGGGAGCTGTTTTTT. Complete variable domain (other parts from reference TRBV7-9 and TRBJ2-2): DTGVSQNPRHKITKRGQNVTFRCDPISEHNRLYWYRQTLGQGPEFLTYFQNEAQLEKSRLLSDRFSAERPKGSFSTLEIQRTEQGDSAMYLCASSAPGLAGGHTGELFFGEGSRLTVL.

The rearrangement links TRBV30 to TRBJ2-7, with 15 bases that match TRBD2. CDR3 length: 16 amino acids. Per the germline V gene, CDR1 is GTSNPN and CDR2 is SVGIG (reference sequence). The J segment lost 4 bases and the V segment lost 2 bases, leaving 6 bases of the junction unmatched. The chain's CDR3 is CAWSPGLAGGPYEQYF. CDR3 sequence (DNA): TGTGCCTGGAGTCCCGGACTAGCGGGAGGGCCATACGAGCAGTACTTC.

This clone came up once. The rearrangement joins TRBV5-6 to TRBJ2-3; 16 bases align to TRBD2. V lost 4 bases, J lost 6 bases, and 5 bases stayed unmatched. CDR1 and CDR2 from the germline V gene are SGHDT and YYEEEE. The CDR3 is made up of 16 amino acids. CDR3 nucleotide sequence: TGTGCCAGCAGCACCGGGACTAGCGGGAGGGGGGATACGCAGTATTTT. The encoded protein is CASSTGTSGRGDTQYF.

The chain couples TRBV28 to TRBJ2-5; 10 positions match TRBD1. This CDR3 region has 14 residues. Germline V gene lookup returns CDR1 MDHEN and CDR2 SYDVKM. V gave up 5 bases and J gave up 9 bases; unmatched junction bases: 9. The CDR3, as DNA: TGTGCCAGCAGTCCTCCCGGGGGACAGGGGTCCCAGTACTTC. It yields the protein CASSPPGGQGSQYF.

The V call is TRBV28, the J call TRBJ2-1, with 8 bases identical to TRBD2. This CDR3 is built from 15 residues. The trim removed 5 bases at V and 5 bases at J, leaving 8 bases unmatched. Germline V gene sequence: CDR1 MDHEN, CDR2 SYDVKM. The chain's CDR3 is CASSRKELADNEQFF. Here the CDR3 DNA reads TGTGCCAGCAGTAGAAAGGAACTAGCGGACAATGAGCAGTTCTTC.

This sequence joins TRBV9 and TRBJ1-6, with TRBD1 matching over 7 bases. The CDR3 loop spans 14 amino acids. Germline V gene lookup returns CDR1 SGDLS and CDR2 YYNGEE. V lost 3 bases and J lost 7; bases outside the gene matches: 4. The CDR3, as DNA: TGTGCCAGCAGCGACCGGGACAGCAATTCACCCCTCCACTTT. It is translated as CASSDRDSNSPLHF.

The chain uses TRBV3-1 (or the pseudogene TRBV3-2) and TRBJ2-7; TRBD1 aligns across 11 bases. The junction had 4 bases not matched to a gene; V was cut back by 3 bases and J by 3 bases. The germline CDR1 and CDR2 sequences are LGHDT and YNNKEL (reference sequence). The CDR3 has 15 amino acids. DNA of the CDR3: TGTGCCAGCAGCCAGGGGACAGGGGGTAACTACGAGCAGTACTTC. This sequence encodes CASSQGTGGNYEQYF.

This sequence joins TRBV3-1 (or the pseudogene TRBV3-2) and TRBJ2-1; TRBD2 matches at 9 bases. CDR3 length: 14 amino acids. V shed 4 bases and J 8 bases; nucleotides not matched to a gene: 6. Per germline, CDR1 LGHDT and CDR2 YNNKEL (reference sequence). Here the CDR3 DNA reads TGTGCCAGCAGCCTTCGAGCGGGAGGCGATGAGCAGTTCTTC. Translating gives CASSLRAGGDEQFF.

This clone was detected only once. The chain has TRBV11-3 and TRBJ2-1; D is unresolved. Deletions cut 1 base from V and 8 bases from J, with 12 bases between. The germline V gene has CDR1 SGHNT and CDR2 YENEEA. This CDR3 is 14 amino acids long. The CDR3 region is CASSLGSRIDEQFF. The CDR3 region has the DNA TGTGCCAGCAGCTTAGGATCGAGGATCGATGAGCAGTTCTTC.

This rearrangement joins TRBV9 to TRBJ2-2; the match to TRBD1 covers 7 bases. Germline V lookup: CDR1 SGDLS, CDR2 YYNGEE. Germline trimming cut 3 bases from V and 3 bases from J; bases unmatched to any gene: 5. This CDR3 contains 15 residues. The CDR3 is CASSEGAGHTGELFF. CDR3 sequence (DNA): TGTGCCAGCAGCGAGGGGGCAGGGCACACCGGGGAGCTGTTTTTT.

The rearrangement joins TRBV19 to TRBJ1-1, with D maybe TRBD1 (5 bases). This CDR3 is built from 15 residues. With 6 bases removed from V and 3 bases from J, the gap between germline ends came to 17 bases. The germline V gene encodes CDR1 LNHDA and CDR2 SQIVND (reference sequence). The CDR3 region has the DNA TGTGCCAGTAGGGCCAACGCAGGGAGGTACACTGAAGCTTTCTTT. It yields the protein CASRANAGRYTEAFF.

This clone is a singleton in its sample. This chain joins TRBV28 and TRBJ2-3, with TRBD1 identical over 7 bases. V lost 3 bases and J lost 0; bases outside the gene matches: 6. The CDR3 spans 16 residues. From germline, CDR1 is MDHEN and CDR2 SYDVKM. The chain's CDR3 is CASSLPGQLSTDTQYF. In DNA form, the CDR3 reads TGTGCCAGCAGTTTGCCGGGACAGTTAAGCACAGATACGCAGTATTTT.